The clone carrying this T cell receptor beta chain was seen repeatedly, ten times or more. cDNA libraries for TCR alpha and TCR beta, carrying sample barcodes and UMIs, came from 5'RACE with constant-segment primers. TCRdb fed the 5' RACE reads into MiXCR, producing one record per CDR3 protein. This sample has 410,000 or so distinct CDR3 sequences, with about a quarter found just once. In germline, CDR1 is DFQATT, CDR2 SNEGSKA (reference sequence). This CDR3 region has 17 residues. V was clipped by 0 bases and J by 4 bases; unmatched bases: 11. This entry is derived from a study of T-cell memory formation after mild COVID-19.

The sample taken for sequencing was PBMCs or a T cell subset sorted from them (not recorded which). The V call is TRBV20-1, the J call TRBJ2-1; the match to TRBD2 covers 8 bases. The sequence was obtained from an adult woman who had mild COVID-19 (a few samples of this study predate the infection). Cell type and time point are not known. The CDR3 sequence is CSARDIPRVAGYNEQFF. CDR3 coding DNA: TGCAGTGCTAGAGATATCCCCCGAGTAGCGGGGTACAATGAGCAGTTCTTC.